This T cell receptor (beta chain) is from a study of blood T cell repertoires in COVID-19. Study-level background: The study drew acute and convalescent COVID-19 samples from the United States, Italy and Spain. PBMCs, B-cell-depleted T cells, or T cells were the source of the cDNA or gDNA that made up the material.

TCRdb's copy holds only in-frame clones and misses some; the assay was immunoSEQ multiplex PCR. The sample lists tens of thousands of clones; roughly 86% were seen once. The CDR3 has 14 residues. Trimming removed 3 bases from V and 1 base from J, with 10 bases in between. Germline values: CDR1 SGHNT, CDR2 YYREEE (reference sequence). The TCR was taken from a man aged 65 to 85 with acute or convalescent COVID-19. Sequences were obtained from peripheral blood. This chain joins TRBV5-4 and TRBJ1-2, with TRBD1 as a possible D gene (5 bases). CDR3 in amino acids: CASSSPGLNYGYTF. CDR3 DNA sequence: TGTGCCAGCAGCTCCCCGGGACTTAACTATGGCTACACCTTC. Complete variable domain (other parts from reference TRBV5-4 and TRBJ1-2): ETGVTQSPTHLIKTRGQQVTLRCSSQSGHNTVSWYQQALGQGPQFIFQYYREEENGRGNFPPRFSGLQFPNYSSELNVNALELDDSALYLCASSSPGLNYGYTFGSGTRLTVV.